This T cell receptor (beta chain) derives from a study of vaccination effects on CD4 cells after COVID-19. Across the study: The ViraFEST assay expanded antigen-specific CD4+ T cells with viral peptide pools before sequencing.

Having been cultured for 10 days, the cells underwent CD4+ T cell isolation. Nucleocapsid antibody tests were negative, and the vaccine recipients had no prior SARS-CoV-2 infection. Assay used: immunoSEQ multiplex PCR; TCRdb lists only in-frame clones, some missing. The table lists tens of thousands of clones, around 69% of them singletons, with approximately 9.9% in the top ten. As regards this clone: Its cognate antigen is unknown.

The sequence was collected from a human donor who received a COVID-19 vaccine. The sequences come from CD4+ T cells from PBMCs cultured without peptide, collected before COVID-19 vaccination.

CDR3 DNA sequence: TGTGCCAGCAGCTTAGTAGAGAGCCTAAAAAACATTCAGTACTTC. It codes for CASSLVESLKNIQYF. V usage is TRBV11-2 and J usage is TRBJ2-4, with D uncertain. Trimming left V 1 base short and J 4 bases short, with 11 bases between. This CDR3 has 15 residues. Looked up from germline, CDR1 is SGHAT and CDR2 is FQNNGV.